These 16 T cell receptor beta chains came from one sample sequenced in a study of blood T cells in healthy people across ages. Through a sample-barcoded 5' primer and a J-beta primer mix, a second PCR was run for about 7 to 12 cycles. One entry per CDR3 protein, called by TCRdb with MiXCR from the 5' RACE reads. The table lists 600,000 to 1,000,000 distinct CDR3 sequences, roughly 25% of them singletons, with around 3.6% in the top ten. This same sample was also part of a study on T cells of mothers and their children.

Sequencing was performed on blood. The receptors originated from a boy younger than 18 in good health.

This clonotype has more than one count but fewer than ten. The chain links TRBV3-1 to TRBJ2-4; D may be TRBD1 (6 bases). The ends were cut back, 3 bases at V and 0 bases at J, with 21 bases in the middle. The CDR3 sequence is 19 residues long. Germline CDR1 LGHDT, CDR2 YNNKEL (reference sequence). CDR3 bases: TGTGCCAGCAGCCAGGCCTGGGACAACTCCACTTTAGCCAAAAACATTCAGTACTTC. Translation: CASSQAWDNSTLAKNIQYF.

V is TRBV12-3 or TRBV12-4 and J is TRBJ1-1, with D unclear. CDR3 length: 13 residues. Trimming cost V 3 bases and J 1 base, with 6 bases left between them. CDR3 sequence: CASSFAWNTEAFF. The CDR3 DNA reads TGTGCCAGCAGTTTTGCCTGGAACACTGAAGCTTTCTTT.

The gene calls are TRBV7-2 and TRBJ2-5, with 7 bases identical to TRBD2. The J call may be wrong; the DNA end is better matched by TRBJ2-7. Germline V gives CDR1 SGHTA, CDR2 FQGNSA. The CDR3 is 14 amino acids. The CDR3 sequence is CASSWRGGIYEQYF. The CDR3 nucleotides are TGTGCCAGCAGCTGGCGCGGGGGAATCTACGAGCAGTACTTC.

This clonotype was detected only a few times. This sequence joins TRBV28 and TRBJ2-5; possible D gene TRBD1, 5 bases. CDR1 is MDHEN and CDR2 is SYDVKM in the germline V gene. V lost 5 bases and J 0 bases, leaving 10 bases between the germline ends. This CDR3 has 14 amino acids. The CDR3 nucleotides are TGTGCCAGCAGTCCAGGACACCACCAAGAGACCCAGTACTTC. It encodes CASSPGHHQETQYF.

There are a few counts of this clonotype. This chain uses TRBV7-2 with TRBJ2-1; 10 positions agree with TRBD2. With V trimmed by 0 bases and J by 3 bases, 5 bases remained unmatched. The CDR3 sequence is 17 residues long. Germline assignment: CDR1 SGHTA and CDR2 FQGNSA. The CDR3 is CASSLATVAGGYNEQFF. CDR3 in DNA: TGTGCCAGCAGCTTAGCTACGGTAGCGGGAGGCTACAATGAGCAGTTCTTC.

The J gene is TRBJ2-5, the V gene TRBV15, with TRBD1 matching over 9 bases. TRBJ2-1 matches the DNA end more closely, so the J call is doubtful. The CDR3 totals 15 residues. Germline-derived CDR1 and CDR2 are LNHNV and YYDKDF (reference sequence). In DNA, the CDR3 is TGTGCCACCAGCAGACTGAGGACAGGGGTGAATGAGCAGTTCTTC. Translating gives CATSRLRTGVNEQFF.

This clonotype was recorded a few times. The gene calls are TRBV14 and TRBJ2-7, with D possibly matching TRBD2 (5 bases). With 5 bases removed from V and 3 bases from J, the gap between germline ends came to 14 bases. Germline V CDR1 and CDR2: SGHDN, FVKESK. This CDR3 spans 14 amino acids. CDR3 nucleotide sequence: TGTGCCAGCAGCAACTTGGGGAGCGGCTACGAGCAGTACTTC. This sequence encodes CASSNLGSGYEQYF.

This clonotype was found a few times. The chain couples TRBV29-1 to TRBJ2-2; possibly TRBD1 for D (5 bases). V lost 1 base, J lost 5 bases, and 17 bases lay in between. CDR3 length: 16 residues. Germline V gene data show CDR1 as SQVTM and CDR2 as ANQGSEA. The CDR3 sequence: CSVEARTGRWTGELFF. CDR3 DNA: TGCAGCGTTGAAGCTAGAACAGGTCGTTGGACCGGGGAGCTGTTTTTT.

V is TRBV6-5 and J is TRBJ2-2; a possible D gene is TRBD2 (6 bases). V lost 0 bases and J 2 bases, leaving 10 bases between the germline ends. CDR3 length: 16 residues. Germline CDR1 and CDR2: MNHEY and SVGAGI. The CDR3, as DNA: TGTGCCAGCAGTTACTCAGGGGCGGGAAACACCGGGGAGCTGTTTTTT. This gives the protein CASSYSGAGNTGELFF.

V usage is TRBV20-1 and J usage is TRBJ2-7, with D unclear. Trimming pared 0 bases from V and 3 bases from J, leaving 9 bases between. This CDR3 is 13 amino acids long. Germline CDR1 DFQATT, CDR2 SNEGSKA (reference sequence). The CDR3 region is CSARESRNYEQYF. The CDR3 coding sequence is TGCAGTGCTAGAGAATCGCGAAACTACGAGCAGTACTTC.

This clonotype was seen more than once but under ten times. The chain is built from TRBV6-1 and TRBJ2-2; D call uncertain. This CDR3 is built from 13 residues. The germline gives CDR1 MNHNS, CDR2 SASEGT. Trimming removed 8 bases at V and 0 bases at J, with 7 bases between. CDR3 coding DNA: TGTGCCAGCTTGGGTACGAACACCGGGGAGCTGTTTTTT. Its translation is CASLGTNTGELFF.

This clonotype was detected only a few times. The V call is TRBV7-2, the J call TRBJ2-5; tentative D call: TRBD2 (6 bases). The CDR3 totals 14 residues. Trimming took 5 bases from V and 2 from J, leaving 12 bases between them. The germline gives CDR1 SGHTA, CDR2 FQGNSA. CDR3 residues: CASSIAGWQETQYF. The CDR3 nucleotides are TGTGCCAGCAGCATCGCGGGGTGGCAAGAGACCCAGTACTTC. Drawing the rest from reference TRBV7-2 and TRBJ2-5, the complete variable domain is GAGVSQSPSNKVTEKGKDVELRCDPISGHTALYWYRQSLGQGLEFLIYFQGNSAPDKSGLPSDRFSAERTGGSVSTLTIQRTQQEDSAVYLCASSIAGWQETQYFGPGTRLLVL.

The sample holds a few counts of this clonotype. The V gene is TRBV9, the J gene TRBJ2-1, with D tentatively TRBD2 (5 bases). Looked up from germline, CDR1 is SGDLS and CDR2 is YYNGEE. The CDR3 sequence is 15 residues long. V was shortened by 3 bases and J by 3 bases, with 13 bases between the two germline ends. The CDR3 here is CASSAQSGSYNEQFF. The CDR3 nucleotides are TGTGCCAGCAGCGCACAGTCTGGGAGCTACAATGAGCAGTTCTTC.

This clonotype came up many times. The chain joins TRBV29-1 to TRBJ2-5, with D perhaps TRBD2 (6 bases). Trimming shortened V by 3 bases and J by 1 base, and 9 bases separated the two germline ends. This CDR3 contains 13 residues. Germline V gives CDR1 SQVTM, CDR2 ANQGSEA. CDR3 region: CSVDGSGQETQYF. CDR3 nucleotide sequence: TGCAGCGTTGATGGTAGCGGCCAAGAGACCCAGTACTTC.

This chain connects TRBV7-9 to TRBJ2-7, with D perhaps matching TRBD1 (5 bases). The germline gives CDR1 SEHNR, CDR2 FQNEAQ (reference sequence). The CDR3 has 16 residues. V was cut by 1 base and J by 5 bases, with 18 bases left in between. The CDR3 is CASSLVVGPLGNEQYF. The CDR3 coding sequence is TGTGCCAGCAGCTTAGTCGTGGGGCCCCTCGGAAACGAGCAGTACTTC.

This clonotype was seen more than once but under ten times. The rearrangement joins TRBV20-1 to TRBJ1-2; unclear D gene. The CDR3 sequence is 11 residues long. Trimming took off 5 bases at V and 7 bases at J, with 11 bases between the two ends. CDR1 and CDR2 from the germline V gene are DFQATT and SNEGSKA (reference sequence). This CDR3 is CSAGKLPGYTF. DNA for the CDR3: TGCAGTGCTGGAAAGCTACCTGGCTACACCTTC.